The present T cell receptor (beta chain) was sequenced within a study of PD-1 blockade in classical Hodgkin lymphoma. Study observations and caveats: Reports described newly diagnosed patients as having lower baseline TCR diversity than healthy donors. Reasons behind the repertoire differences stay unclear, perhaps disease activity or earlier therapy.

The time point: newly diagnosed, previously untreated cHL patient sample. CD8+ T cells were isolated from thawed PBMCs by magnetic negative selection. PBMCs from patients with newly diagnosed, untreated classical Hodgkin lymphoma served as a comparison group for the relapsed/refractory trial patients. Repertoires were generated with immunoSEQ multiplex PCR, while TCRdb's copy carries only in-frame clones and drops some. The data hold 10,000 or so clones, with 86% observed a single time. With regard to this clone: What it binds is not known.

Germline loops: CDR1 SGHRS, CDR2 YFSETQ. V was shortened by 4 bases and J by 0 bases, with 5 bases between the two germline ends. The CDR3 spans 14 residues. The chain recombines TRBV5-1 with TRBJ2-6; D is undetermined. The receptor was derived from a human donor with classical Hodgkin lymphoma. The source material was CD8+ T cells from blood. For the CDR3, the DNA is TGCGCCAGCAGCCCCTACTCTGGGGCCAACGTCCTGACTTTC. Translated: CASSPYSGANVLTF.